The T cell receptor (beta chain) described here comes from a study of cytomegalovirus exposure and HLA in healthy donors. Study-level background: About 85 million unique TCRs from HLA-typed donors were held in an early release of data.

Findings and caveats of the study: In a later analysis, common viral pathogens appeared linked to several of the most significant clusters.

Healthy bone marrow donors made up the cohort. A note on this clone: Its antigen is undetermined.

Trimming at V came to 6 bases and at J to 0 bases, leaving 10 bases not matched to a gene. Per germline, CDR1 MDHEN and CDR2 SYDVKM. The CDR3 has 16 amino acids. PCR primers comprised 60 Vbeta and 13 Jbeta primers. Only in-frame clones appear in the TCRdb table, and some are missing; sequencing was by immunoSEQ multiplex PCR. This repertoire includes more than 130,000 clones. V usage is TRBV28 and J usage is TRBJ2-7, with TRBD2 identical over 8 bases. Specimen: PBMCs. This TCR came from a middle-aged man in good health and CMV-seronegative. The CDR3 here is CASSKRGGGSSYEQYF. CDR3 DNA sequence: TGTGCCAGCAGCAAGAGGGGCGGGGGGAGCTCCTACGAGCAGTACTTC.